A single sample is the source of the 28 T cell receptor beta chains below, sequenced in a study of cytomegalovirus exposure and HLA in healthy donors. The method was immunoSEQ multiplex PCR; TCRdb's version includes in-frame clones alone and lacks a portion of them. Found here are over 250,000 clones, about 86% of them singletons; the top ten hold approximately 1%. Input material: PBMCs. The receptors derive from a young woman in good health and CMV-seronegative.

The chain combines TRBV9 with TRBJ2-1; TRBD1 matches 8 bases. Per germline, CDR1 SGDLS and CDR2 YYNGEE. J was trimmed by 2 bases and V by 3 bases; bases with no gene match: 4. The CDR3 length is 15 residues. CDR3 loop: CASSARDRTYNEQFF. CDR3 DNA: TGTGCCAGCAGCGCTCGGGACAGGACCTACAATGAGCAGTTCTTC. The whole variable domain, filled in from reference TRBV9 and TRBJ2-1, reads DSGVTQTPKHLITATGQRVTLRCSPRSGDLSVYWYQQSLDQGLQFLIQYYNGEERAKGNILERFSAQQFPDLHSELNLSSLELGDSALYFCASSARDRTYNEQFFGPGTRLTVL.

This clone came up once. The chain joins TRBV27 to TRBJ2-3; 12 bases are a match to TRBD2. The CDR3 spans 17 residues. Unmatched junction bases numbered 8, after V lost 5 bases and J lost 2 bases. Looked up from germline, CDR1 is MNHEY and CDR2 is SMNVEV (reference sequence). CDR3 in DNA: TGTGCCAGCAGTAAGCCGGGACTAGCGGGTCCCACAGATACGCAGTATTTT. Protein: CASSKPGLAGPTDTQYF.

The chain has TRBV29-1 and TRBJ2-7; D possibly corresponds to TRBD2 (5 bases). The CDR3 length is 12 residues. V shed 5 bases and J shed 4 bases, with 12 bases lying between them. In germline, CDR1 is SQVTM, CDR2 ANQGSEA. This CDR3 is CSVRGSGYEQYF. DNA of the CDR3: TGCAGCGTTCGGGGTTCAGGTTACGAGCAGTACTTC.

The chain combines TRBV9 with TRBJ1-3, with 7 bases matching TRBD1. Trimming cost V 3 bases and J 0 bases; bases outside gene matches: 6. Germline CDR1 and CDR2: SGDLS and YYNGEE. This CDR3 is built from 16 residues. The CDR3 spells CASSGTGTASGNTIYF. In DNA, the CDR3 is TGTGCCAGCAGCGGGACCGGGACAGCCTCTGGAAACACCATATATTTT. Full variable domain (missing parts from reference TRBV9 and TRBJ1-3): DSGVTQTPKHLITATGQRVTLRCSPRSGDLSVYWYQQSLDQGLQFLIQYYNGEERAKGNILERFSAQQFPDLHSELNLSSLELGDSALYFCASSGTGTASGNTIYFGEGSWLTVV.

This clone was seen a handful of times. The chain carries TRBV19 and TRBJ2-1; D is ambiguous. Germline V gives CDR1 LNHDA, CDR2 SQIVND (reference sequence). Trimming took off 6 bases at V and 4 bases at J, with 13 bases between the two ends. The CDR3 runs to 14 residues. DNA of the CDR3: TGTGCCAGTAGCACCCATCAGGTGTACAATGAGCAGTTCTTC. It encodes CASSTHQVYNEQFF. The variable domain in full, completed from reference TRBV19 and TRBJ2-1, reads DGGITQSPKYLFRKEGQNVTLSCEQNLNHDAMYWYRQDPGQGLRLIYYSQIVNDFQKGDIAEGYSVSREKKESFPLTVTSAQKNPTAFYLCASSTHQVYNEQFFGPGTRLTVL.

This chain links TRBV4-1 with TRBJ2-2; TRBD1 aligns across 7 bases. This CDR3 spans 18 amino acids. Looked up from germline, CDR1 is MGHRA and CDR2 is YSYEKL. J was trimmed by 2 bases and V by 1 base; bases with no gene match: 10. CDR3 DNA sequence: TGCGCCAGCAGCCAAGGGCCCACTAGGGGGCCTAACACCGGGGAGCTGTTTTTT. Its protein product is CASSQGPTRGPNTGELFF.

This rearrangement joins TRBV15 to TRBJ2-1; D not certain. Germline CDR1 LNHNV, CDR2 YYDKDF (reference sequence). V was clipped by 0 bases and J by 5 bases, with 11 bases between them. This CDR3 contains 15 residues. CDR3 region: CATSRDHQLNNEQFF. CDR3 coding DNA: TGTGCCACCAGCAGAGATCATCAGTTAAACAATGAGCAGTTCTTC.

The CDR3: CASLRPTSGRSNEQFF. CDR3 coding DNA: TGTGCCAGTCTCCGGCCAACTAGCGGGAGAAGCAATGAGCAGTTCTTC. The chain recombines TRBV21-1 with TRBJ2-1; the table gives TRBD2 as D, unverified against the DNA. TRBV21-1 is recorded as a pseudogene. This CDR3 has 16 amino acids.

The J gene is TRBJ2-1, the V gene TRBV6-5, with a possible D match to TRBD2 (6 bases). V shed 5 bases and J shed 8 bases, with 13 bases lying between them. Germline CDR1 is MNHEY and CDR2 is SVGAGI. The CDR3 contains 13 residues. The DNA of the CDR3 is TGTGCCAGCAGTGGGGGGTGGTCAGATGAGCAGTTCTTC. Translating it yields CASSGGWSDEQFF.

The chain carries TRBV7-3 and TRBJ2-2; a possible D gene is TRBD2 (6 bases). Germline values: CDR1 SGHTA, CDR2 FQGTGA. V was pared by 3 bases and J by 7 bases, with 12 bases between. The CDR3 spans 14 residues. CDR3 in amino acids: CASSLNGGIGELFF. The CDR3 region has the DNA TGTGCCAGCAGCTTGAACGGGGGAATCGGGGAGCTGTTTTTT.

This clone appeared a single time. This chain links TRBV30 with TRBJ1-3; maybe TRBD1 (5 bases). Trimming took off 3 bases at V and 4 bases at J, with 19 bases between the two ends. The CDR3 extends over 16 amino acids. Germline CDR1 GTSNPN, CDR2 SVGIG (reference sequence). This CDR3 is CAWRVLRPGRGNTIYF. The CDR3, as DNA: TGTGCCTGGAGAGTTTTGCGGCCAGGGCGAGGAAACACCATATATTTT.

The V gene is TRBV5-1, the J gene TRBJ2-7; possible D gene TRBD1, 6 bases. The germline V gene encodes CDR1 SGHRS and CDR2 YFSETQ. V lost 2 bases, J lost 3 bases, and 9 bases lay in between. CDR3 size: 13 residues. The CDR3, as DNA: TGCGCCAGCAGCTTTCCGGACAGCTACGAGCAGTACTTC. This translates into CASSFPDSYEQYF.

The CDR3 sequence is CASSPLGQGAEAFF. The CDR3 nucleotides read TGTGCCAGCAGTCCACTCGGACAGGGAGCTGAAGCTTTCTTT. The chain joins TRBV25-1 to TRBJ1-1; TRBD1 agrees at 8 bases. V dropped 5 bases and J dropped 6; count of bases not matched to a gene: 8. The CDR3 spans 14 residues. Germline CDR1 reads MGHDK; CDR2 reads SYGVNS.

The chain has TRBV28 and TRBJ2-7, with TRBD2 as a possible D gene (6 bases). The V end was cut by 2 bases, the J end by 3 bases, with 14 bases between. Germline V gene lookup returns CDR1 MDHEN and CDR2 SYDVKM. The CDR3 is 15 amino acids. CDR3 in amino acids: CASSLGEAPSYEQYF. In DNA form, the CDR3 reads TGTGCCAGCAGTTTAGGGGAGGCACCCAGCTACGAGCAGTACTTC.

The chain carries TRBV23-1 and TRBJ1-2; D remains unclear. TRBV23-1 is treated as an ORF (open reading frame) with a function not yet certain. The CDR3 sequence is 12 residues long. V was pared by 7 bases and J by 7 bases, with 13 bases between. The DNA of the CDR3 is TGCGCCAGCACTCCACGGTGCTTTGGCTACACCTTC. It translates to CASTPRCFGYTF.

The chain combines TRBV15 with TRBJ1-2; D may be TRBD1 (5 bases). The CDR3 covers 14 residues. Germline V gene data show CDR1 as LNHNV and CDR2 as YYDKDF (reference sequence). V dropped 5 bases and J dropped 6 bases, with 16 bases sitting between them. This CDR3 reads CATSGGAAGDGYTF. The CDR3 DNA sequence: TGTGCCACCAGCGGAGGGGCAGCGGGGGATGGCTACACCTTC.

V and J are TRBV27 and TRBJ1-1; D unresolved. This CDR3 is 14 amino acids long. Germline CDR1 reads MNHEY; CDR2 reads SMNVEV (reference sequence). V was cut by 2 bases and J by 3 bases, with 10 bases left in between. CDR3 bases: TGTGCCAGCAGTTTAGGGTTCCGGGACACTGAAGCTTTCTTT. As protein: CASSLGFRDTEAFF.

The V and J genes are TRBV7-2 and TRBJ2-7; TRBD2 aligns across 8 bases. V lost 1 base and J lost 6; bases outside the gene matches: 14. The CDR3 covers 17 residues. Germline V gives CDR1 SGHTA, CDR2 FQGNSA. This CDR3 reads CASSLVRGGTRLSEQYF. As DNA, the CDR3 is TGTGCCAGCAGCTTAGTGCGCGGGGGGACTAGACTCTCCGAGCAGTACTTC.

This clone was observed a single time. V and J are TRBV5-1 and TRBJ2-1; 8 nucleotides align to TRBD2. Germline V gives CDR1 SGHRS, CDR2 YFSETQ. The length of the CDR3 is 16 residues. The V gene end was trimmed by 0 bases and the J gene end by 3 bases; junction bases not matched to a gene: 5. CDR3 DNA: TGCGCCAGCAGCTTGGTGGCGGGGGGCCACTACAATGAGCAGTTCTTC. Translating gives CASSLVAGGHYNEQFF.

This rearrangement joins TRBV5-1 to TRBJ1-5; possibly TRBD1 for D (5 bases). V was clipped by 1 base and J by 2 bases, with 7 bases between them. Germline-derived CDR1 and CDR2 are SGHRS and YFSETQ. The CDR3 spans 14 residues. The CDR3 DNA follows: TGCGCCAGCAGCTTGTTAGGGGGCAATCAGCCCCAGCATTTT. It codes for CASSLLGGNQPQHF.

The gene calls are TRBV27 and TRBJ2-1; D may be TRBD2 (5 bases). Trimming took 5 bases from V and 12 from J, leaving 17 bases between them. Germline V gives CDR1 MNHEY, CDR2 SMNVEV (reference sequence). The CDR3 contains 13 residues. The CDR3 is CASSPPSPAGQFF. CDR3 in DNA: TGTGCCAGCAGTCCCCCCTCGCCGGCGGGGCAGTTCTTC.

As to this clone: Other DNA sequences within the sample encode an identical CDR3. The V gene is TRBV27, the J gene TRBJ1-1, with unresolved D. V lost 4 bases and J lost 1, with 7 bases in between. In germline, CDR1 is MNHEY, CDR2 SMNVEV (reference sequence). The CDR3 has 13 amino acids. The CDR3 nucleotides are TGTGCCAGCAGTTATGAGGAGAACACTGAAGCTTTCTTT. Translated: CASSYEENTEAFF.

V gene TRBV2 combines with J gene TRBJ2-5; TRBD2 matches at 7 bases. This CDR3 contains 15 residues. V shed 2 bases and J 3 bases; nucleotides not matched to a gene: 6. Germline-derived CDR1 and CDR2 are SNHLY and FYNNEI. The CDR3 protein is CASSEPRGGEETQYF. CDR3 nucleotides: TGTGCCAGCAGTGAACCTCGGGGAGGGGAAGAGACCCAGTACTTC.

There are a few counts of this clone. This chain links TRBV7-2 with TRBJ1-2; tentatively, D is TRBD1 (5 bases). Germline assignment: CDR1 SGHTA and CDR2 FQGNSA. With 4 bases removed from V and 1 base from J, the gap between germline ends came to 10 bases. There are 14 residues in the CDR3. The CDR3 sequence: CASSSQDVNYGYTF. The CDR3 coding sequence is TGTGCCAGCAGCTCACAGGACGTTAACTATGGCTACACCTTC.

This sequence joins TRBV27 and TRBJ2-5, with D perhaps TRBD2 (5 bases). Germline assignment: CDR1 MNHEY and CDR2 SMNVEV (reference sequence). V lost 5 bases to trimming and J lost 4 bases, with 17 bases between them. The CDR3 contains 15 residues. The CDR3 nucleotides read TGTGCCAGCAGTCGCTCCCCGAGGGTCCCAGAGACCCAGTACTTC. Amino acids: CASSRSPRVPETQYF.

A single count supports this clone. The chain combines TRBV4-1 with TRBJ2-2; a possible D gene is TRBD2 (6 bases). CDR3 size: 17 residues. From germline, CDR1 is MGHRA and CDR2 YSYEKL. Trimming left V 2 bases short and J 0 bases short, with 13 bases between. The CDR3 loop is CASSQNSQRANTGELFF. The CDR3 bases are TGCGCCAGCAGCCAAAATTCACAGCGGGCGAACACCGGGGAGCTGTTTTTT.

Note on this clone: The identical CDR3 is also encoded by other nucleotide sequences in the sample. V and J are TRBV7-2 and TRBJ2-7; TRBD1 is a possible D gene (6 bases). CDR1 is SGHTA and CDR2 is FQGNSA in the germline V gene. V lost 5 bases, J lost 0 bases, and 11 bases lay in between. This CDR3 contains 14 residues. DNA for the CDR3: TGTGCCAGCAGCCCGGGACAACACTCCTACGAGCAGTACTTC. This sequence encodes CASSPGQHSYEQYF.

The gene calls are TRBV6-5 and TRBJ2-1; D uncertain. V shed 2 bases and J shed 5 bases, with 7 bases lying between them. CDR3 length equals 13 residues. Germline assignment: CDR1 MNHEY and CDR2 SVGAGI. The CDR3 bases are TGTGCCAGCAGTTACGAACACAACAATGAGCAGTTCTTC. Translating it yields CASSYEHNNEQFF.